The present T cell receptor (beta chain) was sequenced within a study of T cells after yellow fever vaccination (dated by TCRdb to between 2018 and 2021). Regarding the complete study: The SMART-Seq v4 Ultra Low Input RNA kit was used to prepare libraries from fractions with low cell numbers. To track T-cell clones before and after primary and booster YFV17D yellow fever vaccination, bulk TCR alpha and beta repertoires were sequenced longitudinally. The cohort comprised two healthy male donors, one aged 18 to 30 and one aged 30 to 40 years. Blood was collected at multiple timepoints before and after primary and secondary immunization, and bulk PBMC replicates and cell subsets were isolated. The research as a whole found: Because only a couple of donors were included in the study, the extent to which the findings can be generalized is limited. Most clones expanded after primary vaccination were re-detected after the booster (around 96% of CD4 and around 88% of CD8), suggesting broad memory maintenance. A small fraction of clonotypes appeared in both the CD4 and CD8 compartments, likely as a result of convergent recombination. Computational filtering was needed because FACS-sorted repertoires could contain abundant contaminating clonotypes from the bulk population. Compared with the primary T-cell response, the secondary T-cell response was faster but weaker, reaching its peak on day 5 rather than on day 15.

As for this clonotype: Its recognized antigen is unknown. No base-level quality is on record; no much larger clone is a single base apart.

TCR cDNA was synthesized by 5'RACE template switching, through which a universal primer site and unique molecular identifiers were introduced. cDNA synthesis was primed from both the TCR alpha and TCR beta constant segments. Libraries were amplified in two PCR steps, with sample barcodes and sequencing adapters added in the second step. Sequencing of the libraries was done on either Illumina HiSeq 2500 (2x100 bp) or NovaSeq (2x150 bp). In the source study's methods: MIGEC was used to demultiplex reads and collapse the reads into UMI consensus sequences, and MiXCR was used for V(D)J alignment. Vaccine-responding clonotypes were identified with edgeR using replicate PBMC samples, with FDR below 0.01 and a log2 fold change above 5 up to day 15 being required. CD4 or CD8 identity was assigned to each bulk clonotype according to whether the clonotype was present at higher abundance in the sequenced CD4 repertoire or the sequenced CD8 repertoire. Clones were called with MiXCR by TCRdb after fastp trimmed the public reads at Q25, and only in-frame beta chains were retained. Identical CDR3 protein sequences are pooled into one entry, listed with their most common genes and DNA. The V and J calls shown here were made by TCRdb, not taken from the authors' results. The sample profile shows 300,000 to 400,000 distinct CDR3 sequences; 8.7% of them were found once. The ten largest clones represent more than 15% of the sample.

Sequences DFQATT (CDR1) and SNEGSKA (CDR2) are obtained from the germline V gene (reference sequence). From its cysteine to its phenylalanine, the CDR3 spans 14 amino acids. Only CDR3 DNA is held: 42 bases, read in frame from base 1. V sheds 7 bases and J sheds 0 bases, leaving 15 bases between their ends. In light of the paper, this sample's treatment or condition label describes: live attenuated yellow fever vaccine strain. At each blood-draw timepoint, two biological replicates of bulk PBMCs were collected. PBMCs were isolated from peripheral blood using a standard Ficoll-Paque protocol. TriZol was used to extract RNA from bulk PBMCs, from CD4 and CD8 fractions, and from dextramer-positive and dextramer-negative fractions.

This sequence originates from a young man who received the YFV17D yellow fever vaccine. This chain joins TRBV20-1 to TRBJ1-1; the D gene cannot be named for sure. The material sequenced was PBMCs, taken on the day of the first yellow fever vaccination. The DNA sequence reads TGCAGTGGCAAATTACCCGGTGTGAACACTGAAGCTTTCTTT. The resulting protein is CSGKLPGVNTEAFF.